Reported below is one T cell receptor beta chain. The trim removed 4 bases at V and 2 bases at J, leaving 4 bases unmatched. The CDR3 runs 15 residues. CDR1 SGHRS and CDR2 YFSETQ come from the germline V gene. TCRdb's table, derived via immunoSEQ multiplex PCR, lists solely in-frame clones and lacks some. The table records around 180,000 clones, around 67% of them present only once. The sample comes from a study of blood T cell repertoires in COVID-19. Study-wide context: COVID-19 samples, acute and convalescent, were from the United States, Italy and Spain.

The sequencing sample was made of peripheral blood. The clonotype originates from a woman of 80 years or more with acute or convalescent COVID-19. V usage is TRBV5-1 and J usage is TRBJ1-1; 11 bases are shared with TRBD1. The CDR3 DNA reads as TGCGCCAGCAGCACGGGGACAGGGGGAAACACTGAAGCTTTCTTT. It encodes CASSTGTGGNTEAFF.